A selection of T cell receptor beta chains follows, all from one sample in a study of lung T cells in sarcoidosis with Löfgren's syndrome. From the reads, TCRdb called clonotypes with MiXCR, one entry per CDR3 protein. The sample consists of about 2,300 distinct CDR3 sequences, approximately 19% of them appearing once. The sequenced sample was CD4+ T cells from bronchoalveolar lavage. These receptors originate from a human donor with sarcoidosis (Löfgren's syndrome or another form), or a control subject (not recorded which). Each CDR3 is given with its conserved first and last residue. The order of the fields is J gene, D gene, clone size, V gene, CDR3 DNA, CDR3 protein. The D gene is left open where the match is weak. Expanded clones get a size class; other rows say once, few or many, or leave the size out.

J: TRBJ2-7
D: TRBD2
size: NA
V: TRBV18
DNA: TGTGCCAGCTCACAAAAGGCGGACAGTCGTCTAGCGGGAGGGACTTCCTACGAGCAGTACTTC
CDR3: CASSQKADSRLAGGTSYEQYF

J: TRBJ2-2
D: NA
size: medium-sized
V: TRBV2
DNA: TGTGCCAGCAGTGGACAAAACACCGGGGAGCTGTTTTTT
CDR3: CASSGQNTGELFF

J: TRBJ2-6
D: NA
size: medium-sized
V: TRBV15
DNA: TGTGCCACCAGCAAGCGTGCGAGCTCTGGGGCCAACGTCCTGACTTTC
CDR3: CATSKRASSGANVLTF

J: TRBJ2-3
D: NA
size: few
V: TRBV2
DNA: TGTGCCAGCAGTCAGGTGCCAGATACGCAGTATTTT
CDR3: CASSQVPDTQYF

J: TRBJ2-2
D: NA
size: medium-sized
V: TRBV14
DNA: TGTGCCAGCAGCTATTTATCGACAAGCACCGGGGAGCTGTTTTTT
CDR3: CASSYLSTSTGELFF

J: TRBJ2-7
D: NA
size: medium-sized
V: TRBV6-1
DNA: TGTGCCAGCAAGGCTTACGGATACTCCTACGAGCAGTACTTC
CDR3: CASKAYGYSYEQYF

J: TRBJ1-5
D: NA
size: NA
V: TRBV5-4
DNA: TGTGCCAGCAGCACCGACTTAGCGAACCAGCCCCAGCATTTT
CDR3: CASSTDLANQPQHF

J: TRBJ2-3
D: TRBD2
size: NA
V: TRBV2
DNA: TGTGCCAGCAGTTATACTAGCGGGAGAACCTCAGATACGCAGTATTTT
CDR3: CASSYTSGRTSDTQYF

J: TRBJ1-5
D: NA
size: medium-sized
V: TRBV5-4
DNA: TGTGCCAGCAGCACCGACTTAACGAATCAGCCCCAGCATTTT
CDR3: CASSTDLTNQPQHF

J: TRBJ1-6
D: TRBD1
size: medium-sized
V: TRBV19
DNA: TGTGCCAGTAGTCCGGGACAGGGAGTTAATTCACCCCTCCACTTT
CDR3: CASSPGQGVNSPLHF

J: TRBJ2-7
D: TRBD2
size: many
V: TRBV5-1
DNA: TGCGCCAGCAGCACCAACGGGAGGGACTCCTACGAGCAGTACTTC
CDR3: CASSTNGRDSYEQYF

J: TRBJ1-2
D: NA
size: medium-sized
V: TRBV19
DNA: TGTGCCAGTAGTATGGGCAGGCTCCAGCCCTATGGCTACACCTTC
CDR3: CASSMGRLQPYGYTF

J: TRBJ2-7
D: NA
size: medium-sized
V: TRBV5-1
DNA: TGCGCCAGCAGCTCTGACATGCTCTCCTACGAGCAGTACTTC
CDR3: CASSSDMLSYEQYF

J: TRBJ2-2
D: NA
size: medium-sized
V: TRBV3-1
DNA: TGTGCCAGCAGCCCTCCTACGAACACCGGGGAGCTGTTTTTT
CDR3: CASSPPTNTGELFF

J: TRBJ2-1
D: TRBD1
size: medium-sized
V: TRBV4-2
DNA: TGTGCCAGCAGCGGGGGACAGAGGGTCTGGGGTGAGCAGTTCTTC
CDR3: CASSGGQRVWGEQFF

J: TRBJ1-3
D: NA
size: medium-sized
V: TRBV7-2
DNA: TGTGCCAGCAGCTTAGCGCAGGGGACTGGAAACACCATATATTTT
CDR3: CASSLAQGTGNTIYF

J: TRBJ2-1
D: NA
size: once
V: TRBV15
DNA: TGTGCCACCAGCAGAGTAACAGAGAGCTGGGATGAGCAGTTCTTC
CDR3: CATSRVTESWDEQFF

J: TRBJ2-7
D: NA
size: many
V: TRBV7-2
DNA: TGTGCCAGCAGCTTGCTAGCGCCTTCCTACGAGCAGTACTTC
CDR3: CASSLLAPSYEQYF

J: TRBJ2-2
D: TRBD1
size: many
V: TRBV19
DNA: TGTGCCAGTAGGACGGACAGGGGTGCCGGGGAGCTGTTTTTT
CDR3: CASRTDRGAGELFF

J: TRBJ2-7
D: NA
size: medium-sized
V: TRBV6-1
DNA: TGTGCCAGCAGGGAAGGGAACTACGAGCAGTACTTC
CDR3: CASREGNYEQYF

J: TRBJ2-1
D: NA
size: NA
V: TRBV7-7
DNA: TGTGCCAGCAGCTCAAACCCCGGGGGCCCGGGGAAAGGTGAGCAGTTCTTC
CDR3: CASSSNPGGPGKGEQFF

J: TRBJ2-1
D: NA
size: medium-sized
V: TRBV7-3
DNA: TGTGCCAGCAGCTTAGACCGCGGCAGGGTACCGTTCTTC
CDR3: CASSLDRGRVPFF

J: TRBJ2-2
D: TRBD2
size: medium-sized
V: TRBV6-1
DNA: TGTGCCAGCAGTGCGTCTAGCGGGAGGAAGAGCACCGGGGAGCTGTTTTTT
CDR3: CASSASSGRKSTGELFF

J: TRBJ2-5
D: TRBD1
size: medium-sized
V: TRBV2
DNA: TGTGCCAGCAGTTGGGACAGAAAAGAGACCCAGTACTTC
CDR3: CASSWDRKETQYF

J: TRBJ1-3
D: NA
size: medium-sized
V: TRBV20-1
DNA: TGCAGTGCTAGGAGGCCCCCGGGAAACACCATATATTTT
CDR3: CSARRPPGNTIYF

J: TRBJ2-7
D: TRBD2
size: medium-sized
V: TRBV27
DNA: TGTGCCAGCCGGGACTACCGCTACGAGCAGTACTTC
CDR3: CASRDYRYEQYF

J: TRBJ2-3
D: NA
size: many
V: TRBV2
DNA: TGTGCCAGCAGGGAAGAAGCAGATACGCAGTATTTT
CDR3: CASREEADTQYF

J: TRBJ2-5
D: TRBD1
size: NA
V: TRBV11-3
DNA: TGTGCCAGCAGCTTAGGCGCGCGGACAGGGTTTAGAGAGACCCAGTACTTC
CDR3: CASSLGARTGFRETQYF

J: TRBJ2-5
D: NA
size: NA
V: TRBV2
DNA: TGTGCCAGCAACACGCTAGGGTCAAAAGAGACCCAGTACTTC
CDR3: CASNTLGSKETQYF

J: TRBJ2-7
D: TRBD1
size: many
V: TRBV2
DNA: TGTGCCAGCAGTGGCACAGGGGGCCGTGGCGAGCAGTACTTC
CDR3: CASSGTGGRGEQYF

J: TRBJ2-7
D: TRBD2
size: medium-sized
V: TRBV6-2/TRBV6-3
DNA: TGTGCCAGCAGGGCCCAGGGACTAGCGGGAGAGAACTCCTACGAGCAGTACTTC
CDR3: CASRAQGLAGENSYEQYF

J: TRBJ2-2
D: TRBD2
size: large
V: TRBV7-2
DNA: TGTGCCAGCAGCTTAGGACTAGCGATGGCCGGGGAGCTGTTTTTT
CDR3: CASSLGLAMAGELFF

J: TRBJ2-7
D: TRBD1
size: many
V: TRBV5-6
DNA: TGTGCCAGCAGCAGCACCGGGACAGGGAGAGAGCAGTACTTC
CDR3: CASSSTGTGREQYF

J: TRBJ2-3
D: NA
size: large
V: TRBV6-1
DNA: TGTGCCAGCAGTCCCTTGACCCCTCGCACAGATACGCAGTATTTT
CDR3: CASSPLTPRTDTQYF

J: TRBJ1-5
D: NA
size: medium-sized
V: TRBV30
DNA: TGTGCCTGGAGTATGGAACAGACTCAGCCCCAGCATTTT
CDR3: CAWSMEQTQPQHF

J: TRBJ1-1
D: NA
size: medium-sized
V: TRBV19
DNA: TGTGCCAGTCAAGATAGGTTGAACACTGAAGCTTTCTTT
CDR3: CASQDRLNTEAFF

J: TRBJ2-3
D: NA
size: medium-sized
V: TRBV2
DNA: TGTGCCAGCAGTCAGGGGTCAGATACGCAGTATTTT
CDR3: CASSQGSDTQYF

J: TRBJ2-7
D: TRBD1
size: NA
V: TRBV11-2
DNA: TGTGCCAGCAGCAAACCGGGACAGGGGTGGGAGCAGTACTTC
CDR3: CASSKPGQGWEQYF

J: TRBJ2-3
D: NA
size: medium-sized
V: TRBV15
DNA: TGTGCCACCCGCGGGCGCACAGATACGCAGTATTTT
CDR3: CATRGRTDTQYF

J: TRBJ1-5
D: TRBD1
size: medium-sized
V: TRBV4-1
DNA: TGCGCCAGCAGCCAGGCCGGGACAGGGTACGATCAGCCCCAGCATTTT
CDR3: CASSQAGTGYDQPQHF

J: TRBJ2-3
D: NA
size: medium-sized
V: TRBV6-2/TRBV6-3
DNA: TGTGCCAGCAGTTACGAGACCGGGGGACACAATCCATACACAGATACGCAGTATTTT
CDR3: CASSYETGGHNPYTDTQYF

J: TRBJ2-7
D: NA
size: medium-sized
V: TRBV6-1
DNA: TGTGCCAGCAGACCGGGACAAACTACCTACGAGCAGTACTTC
CDR3: CASRPGQTTYEQYF

J: TRBJ1-2
D: NA
size: NA
V: TRBV30
DNA: TGTGCCTGGAGAGAAATTGCCACAGGATCCGGAGACTATGGCTACACCTTC
CDR3: CAWREIATGSGDYGYTF

J: TRBJ2-1
D: TRBD2
size: medium-sized
V: TRBV7-6
DNA: TGTGCCAGCAGCCCCGCCGGGGGGGGGGCCAATGAGCAGTTCTTC
CDR3: CASSPAGGGANEQFF

J: TRBJ1-2
D: TRBD1
size: many
V: TRBV6-1
DNA: TGTGCCAGCGAAAGTTGGACAGGGGGCCTTGGCTACACCTTC
CDR3: CASESWTGGLGYTF